Listed below are T cell receptor beta chains from one sample, sequenced in a study of blood T cell repertoires in COVID-19. Measured with immunoSEQ multiplex PCR; TCRdb has only the in-frame clones, and not every one. The table includes tens of thousands of clones, roughly nine tenths detected once. Sequencing was done on a sample of peripheral blood. These receptors were collected from a human donor with active COVID-19. The donor label of this sample is uncertain. CDR3s leave out the opening cysteine and the closing phenylalanine or tryptophan. The size entry is marked missing in some rows and otherwise reads once, few, many or a size class.

v_call: TRBV7-8
clone_size: -
j_call: TRBJ1-6
cdr3_aa: ASSLTGQGSSYNSPLH

v_call: TRBV30
clone_size: -
j_call: TRBJ2-3
cdr3_aa: AWSVPTTLGGDAGDTQY

v_call: TRBV18
clone_size: -
j_call: TRBJ2-1
cdr3_aa: ASSPLGQGAGNEQF

v_call: TRBV4-1
clone_size: few
j_call: TRBJ2-2
cdr3_aa: ASSQGRTGELF

v_call: TRBV14
clone_size: -
j_call: TRBJ2-1
cdr3_aa: ASSQYPGQSFGPEF

v_call: TRBV5-6
clone_size: -
j_call: TRBJ2-7
cdr3_aa: ASSSGQPLLTYEQY

v_call: TRBV19
clone_size: -
j_call: TRBJ2-7
cdr3_aa: ASSADSTGDYEQY

v_call: TRBV7-7
clone_size: -
j_call: TRBJ2-5
cdr3_aa: ASSLGLAVQETQY

v_call: TRBV5-3
clone_size: -
j_call: TRBJ1-5
cdr3_aa: ARSFHPGQGNQPQH

v_call: TRBV6-5
clone_size: -
j_call: TRBJ2-7
cdr3_aa: ASSYRDRGYEQY

v_call: TRBV19
clone_size: -
j_call: TRBJ2-7
cdr3_aa: ASSMTLFYEQY

v_call: TRBV6-6
clone_size: -
j_call: TRBJ1-2
cdr3_aa: ASTLDSYGYT

v_call: TRBV19
clone_size: -
j_call: TRBJ1-2
cdr3_aa: ASRQDGYT

v_call: TRBV6-5
clone_size: -
j_call: TRBJ2-5
cdr3_aa: ATTSGTGGAETQY

v_call: TRBV27
clone_size: once
j_call: TRBJ1-1
cdr3_aa: ASSLTRGGGTEAF

v_call: TRBV6-2/TRBV6-3
clone_size: -
j_call: TRBJ2-7
cdr3_aa: ASSFLAGGTYEQY

v_call: TRBV4-3
clone_size: -
j_call: TRBJ1-1
cdr3_aa: ASSQTWTGTEAF

v_call: TRBV27
clone_size: -
j_call: TRBJ2-7
cdr3_aa: ASSPRQNSYEQY

v_call: TRBV6-5
clone_size: -
j_call: TRBJ2-7
cdr3_aa: ASSYSASGGALEQY

v_call: TRBV7-2
clone_size: -
j_call: TRBJ1-5
cdr3_aa: ASSQTGTGRWGNQPQH

v_call: TRBV5-3
clone_size: -
j_call: TRBJ1-6
cdr3_aa: ARSSNSYTGLSYNSPLH

v_call: TRBV11-2
clone_size: few
j_call: TRBJ2-1
cdr3_aa: ASSLTAGTGGYNEQF

v_call: TRBV19
clone_size: -
j_call: TRBJ1-5
cdr3_aa: ASSRQGAGQPQH

v_call: TRBV19
clone_size: -
j_call: TRBJ2-2
cdr3_aa: ASSILRDRNTGELF

v_call: TRBV9
clone_size: -
j_call: TRBJ2-3
cdr3_aa: ASSVGRAGGQHTQY

v_call: TRBV7-2
clone_size: -
j_call: TRBJ2-7
cdr3_aa: ASSLETGMSYEQY

v_call: TRBV5-4
clone_size: -
j_call: TRBJ1-4
cdr3_aa: ASSFGQSNEKLF

v_call: TRBV12-5
clone_size: -
j_call: TRBJ2-5
cdr3_aa: ASGLVGDFEETQY

v_call: TRBV10-2
clone_size: -
j_call: TRBJ1-3
cdr3_aa: ASREPGTGAGNTIY

v_call: TRBV19
clone_size: -
j_call: TRBJ2-7
cdr3_aa: ASSWGQGYEQY

v_call: TRBV19
clone_size: -
j_call: TRBJ2-2
cdr3_aa: ATLFGHANTGELF

v_call: TRBV5-1
clone_size: few
j_call: TRBJ2-7
cdr3_aa: ASRKDSSYEQY

v_call: TRBV7-2
clone_size: -
j_call: TRBJ2-7
cdr3_aa: ASRGTGLTYEQY

v_call: TRBV27
clone_size: few
j_call: TRBJ1-2
cdr3_aa: ASSGDSYGYT

v_call: TRBV5-1
clone_size: -
j_call: TRBJ2-3
cdr3_aa: ASSSGLQVGTDTQY

v_call: TRBV18
clone_size: -
j_call: TRBJ1-5
cdr3_aa: ASSLGTGGQPQH

v_call: TRBV20-1
clone_size: few
j_call: TRBJ1-5
cdr3_aa: SASFPGVYQPQH

v_call: TRBV18
clone_size: -
j_call: TRBJ2-2
cdr3_aa: ASSLDYGGLF

v_call: TRBV19
clone_size: -
j_call: TRBJ2-7
cdr3_aa: ASAEGGTLDHEQY

v_call: TRBV7-9
clone_size: -
j_call: TRBJ1-5
cdr3_aa: ASSLAPGNQPQH

v_call: TRBV7-3
clone_size: -
j_call: TRBJ2-3
cdr3_aa: ASSLNLPGEDTQY

v_call: TRBV12-3/TRBV12-4
clone_size: -
j_call: TRBJ1-5
cdr3_aa: ASSLQGGQPQH

v_call: TRBV10-3
clone_size: -
j_call: TRBJ1-1
cdr3_aa: AIVGAWGTEAF

v_call: TRBV20-1
clone_size: -
j_call: TRBJ2-2
cdr3_aa: SAPGAGELF

v_call: TRBV7-2
clone_size: -
j_call: TRBJ2-1
cdr3_aa: ASKNGGVAHEQF

v_call: TRBV2
clone_size: -
j_call: TRBJ1-2
cdr3_aa: ASSEATGASYT

v_call: TRBV2
clone_size: -
j_call: TRBJ2-5
cdr3_aa: ASSELAGARETQY

v_call: TRBV29-1
clone_size: once
j_call: TRBJ1-1
cdr3_aa: SVGANTEAF

v_call: TRBV9
clone_size: -
j_call: TRBJ1-1
cdr3_aa: ASSAGTGDGEAF

v_call: TRBV6-5
clone_size: -
j_call: TRBJ1-1
cdr3_aa: ASNKRTGPNTEAF

v_call: TRBV15
clone_size: -
j_call: TRBJ1-1
cdr3_aa: ATSRDERGFETEAF

v_call: TRBV7-2
clone_size: once
j_call: TRBJ2-1
cdr3_aa: ASSLWRGETYNEQF

v_call: TRBV19
clone_size: -
j_call: TRBJ2-7
cdr3_aa: ASLKTGSYEQY